This T cell receptor (beta chain) was recovered during a study of T cell responses to AZD1222 COVID-19 vaccine. General observations from the study: Across the whole spike, CD4 TCRs peaked at regions 160-218 and 743-854. Most donors were white British, females outnumbered males, and clonal diversity was possibly underestimated.

The V segment lost 5 bases and the J segment 6 bases; nucleotides outside the gene matches: 8. Looked up from germline, CDR1 is SGHTA and CDR2 is FQGTGA. The CDR3 extends over 16 amino acids. As for this clone: Its antigen remains unknown.

Method: immunoSEQ multiplex PCR; TCRdb's copy keeps in-frame clones and lacks some. The sample lists roughly 100,000 clones, over 75% occurring once. The chain links TRBV7-3 to TRBJ2-3; 13 positions match TRBD2. This receptor was obtained from an adult in good health. Sequences were derived from peripheral blood, sampled on day 0 of AZD1222 vaccination. CDR3 loop: CASSPGTSGVKDTQYF. The CDR3 DNA reads TGTGCCAGCAGCCCGGGGACTAGCGGGGTTAAGGATACGCAGTATTTT.